This T cell receptor beta chain emerged from a study of CD8+CD57+ T cells in acquired aplastic anemia (dated by TCRdb to between 2017 and 2018). Looking at the study overall: On average, sorted CD4+ and CD8+ cells yielded 2.5 to 3.5 ug of extracted DNA, with a range of about 0.19 to 30 ug. CD8+CD57+ expansion was defined as a frequency above the mean frequency observed in healthy subjects. The investigation overall reported the following: Patients and healthy controls showed no significant difference in CD8+ Simpson's diversity (P=0.060). Twenty-nine CD8+ CDR3 sequences were found in both patients and controls but appeared to be highly expressed in patients and within the immunodominant clones of the patients.

As for this clonotype: The target of this receptor is not known. No base quality values were provided; no much bigger clone lies one nucleotide off.

Genomic DNA was used as template for profiling of TCR beta VDJ combinations and CDR3 sequences. TCR repertoire sequencing was run on an Illumina HiSeq 2000. The study's processing was this. Repertoires were assessed using TRBV/TRBJ rearrangement plots, CDR3 size and DJ length profiles, and Simpson's diversity index. The immunodominant clone was defined as the most abundant DNA sequence in deep sequencing data. CDR3 amino acid sequences were checked for sharing between subjects and were compared against published repertoires and the VDJdb database. TCRdb itself trimmed the public reads at Q25 with fastp, ran MiXCR and retained productive beta chains. Rows are unified per CDR3 protein, each entry keeping the most common DNA and genes. The V and J calls here are based on TCRdb, not the publication. Across this sample there are about 98,000 distinct CDR3 sequences, with about 67% seen only once. The top ten constitute 65% of the sample.

CDR3 length: 14 amino acids, cysteine to phenylalanine. CDR3 DNA is the only sequence kept; it has 42 bases, read in frame from the first base. CDR1 SGHDN and CDR2 FVKESK are derived from the germline V gene. V is cut by 1 base and J by 3 bases, and the space between the germline ends is 10 bases. Flow cytometry had shown CD8+CD57+ cell expansion in the patients selected for sequencing. Severe acquired aplastic anemia was diagnosed in all patients according to International Study of Aplastic Anemia and Agranulocytosis and Camitta criteria. No patient had received any therapy when blood was sampled. In the study, sorted CD4+ and CD8+ blood T cells from patients with severe aplastic anemia and from healthy subjects underwent deep sequencing of TCR repertoires. Patients were enrolled in the USA under clinicaltrials.gov protocols 00001620, 01623167, 00001397, 00071045, 00081523 and 00961064. Ficoll-Paque density gradient centrifugation was used to isolate peripheral blood mononuclear cells. Before DNA was extracted, CD4+ and CD8+ T cells were sorted using either FACS or magnetic beads.

The receptor was isolated from a human donor with aplastic anemia. Sequencing was carried out using sorted CD4+, CD8+, or CD8+CD57+ T cells (not recorded which) from PBMCs. Recombination linked TRBV14 to TRBJ2-7, with an unclear D gene assignment. The sequence in DNA is TGTGCCAGCAGCCAAGCGGGCACGGTCTACGAGCAGTACTTC. It is translated as CASSQAGTVYEQYF.